Here is one TCR beta chain with its context. What it binds is not known. The CDR3 spans 17 residues. Trimming removed 5 bases from V and 1 base from J; junction bases left unmatched: 6. Germline assignment: CDR1 KGHSH and CDR2 LQKENI. The sample belongs to a study of cytomegalovirus exposure and HLA in healthy donors. About the research overall: Earlier, 150 million to 200 million T cells were analyzed, and 90 million to 140 million unique TCR beta sequences were found among them. Whole-study results and caveats: Common viral pathogens were later found to be apparently linked to several of the most significant clusters. Later, TCR association rates were found to vary by HLA locus, highest for DRB1 and lowest for HLA-C.

The PCR employed 60 Vbeta primers together with 13 Jbeta primers. Generated by immunoSEQ multiplex PCR, the TCRdb table keeps only in-frame clones and is missing some. Its table records 95,000 to 150,000 clones. The receptor was isolated from a young man in good health and CMV-seronegative. V is TRBV18 and J is TRBJ2-6; 9 nucleotides match TRBD1. Input material: PBMCs. The CDR3 bases are TGTGCCAGCTCATCCCCGGGACAGGGATCTGGGGCCAACGTCCTGACTTTC. Protein product: CASSSPGQGSGANVLTF.